The 10 T cell receptor beta chains below all came from one sample that was sequenced in a study of blood T cell repertoires in COVID-19. Method: immunoSEQ multiplex PCR; TCRdb's copy keeps in-frame clones and lacks some. Found here are 200,000 to 250,000 clones, approximately 84% of them singletons; the top ten hold more than 0.75%. Sequenced: peripheral blood. Source of these receptors: a man aged 40-49 years with acute or convalescent COVID-19.

The V call is TRBV7-9, the J call TRBJ2-1, with TRBD1 as a possible D gene (5 bases). Germline assignment: CDR1 SEHNR and CDR2 FQNEAQ (reference sequence). V lost 7 bases and J lost 7, with 17 bases in between. The CDR3 spans 14 residues. The CDR3 reads CASTRQWRENEQFF. The CDR3 DNA sequence: TGTGCCAGCACTCGACAGTGGAGAGAGAATGAGCAGTTCTTC.

The gene calls are TRBV7-9 and TRBJ1-5; 9 nucleotides match TRBD1. CDR3 length: 16 residues. Germline-derived CDR1 and CDR2 are SEHNR and FQNEAQ (reference sequence). Trimming at V came to 5 bases and at J to 1 base, leaving 6 bases not matched to a gene. The CDR3 DNA follows: TGTGCCAGCAGCAGAACCGGGACAGGGAGCAATCAGCCCCAGCATTTT. Its protein product is CASSRTGTGSNQPQHF.

This clone has more than one count but fewer than ten. The V gene is TRBV2, the J gene TRBJ1-1; D perhaps matches TRBD1 (6 bases). Trimming pared 6 bases from V and 3 bases from J, leaving 11 bases between. The germline gives CDR1 SNHLY, CDR2 FYNNEI. The CDR3 totals 13 residues. As DNA, the CDR3 is TGTGCCAGCAGGATGGACAGCTACACTGAAGCTTTCTTT. This gives the protein CASRMDSYTEAFF.

J is TRBJ2-3 and V is TRBV9; TRBD1 aligns across 10 bases. CDR1 SGDLS and CDR2 YYNGEE come from the germline V gene. Germline trimming cut 0 bases from V and 3 bases from J; bases unmatched to any gene: 4. The CDR3 loop spans 16 amino acids. The CDR3 sequence: CASSVVMDRGTDTQYF. The CDR3 bases are TGTGCCAGCAGCGTAGTTATGGACAGGGGGACAGATACGCAGTATTTT. Supplemented by reference TRBV9 and TRBJ2-3, the full variable domain reads DSGVTQTPKHLITATGQRVTLRCSPRSGDLSVYWYQQSLDQGLQFLIQYYNGEERAKGNILERFSAQQFPDLHSELNLSSLELGDSALYFCASSVVMDRGTDTQYFGPGTRLTVL.

This clone was observed a handful of times. The rearrangement uses TRBV5-1 and TRBJ1-2, with D possibly matching TRBD1 (6 bases). The CDR3 contains 15 residues. Germline V CDR1 and CDR2: SGHRS, YFSETQ. V was cut by 1 base and J by 2 bases, with 12 bases left in between. CDR3 protein: CASSLSGGANYGYTF. Written as DNA, the CDR3 is TGCGCCAGCAGCTTGTCGGGGGGCGCGAACTATGGCTACACCTTC.

V usage is TRBV2 and J usage is TRBJ2-1; unclear D gene. The CDR3 has 14 amino acids. CDR1 is SNHLY, CDR2 FYNNEI, per germline. Trimming cost V 4 bases and J 6 bases, with 13 bases left between them. Here the CDR3 reads CASSVGAYANEQFF. For the CDR3, the DNA is TGTGCCAGCAGTGTAGGAGCGTACGCCAATGAGCAGTTCTTC.

J is TRBJ1-2 and V is TRBV15; D not certain. The CDR3 length is 16 residues. The germline V gene encodes CDR1 LNHNV and CDR2 YYDKDF (reference sequence). Trimming removed 0 bases at V and 7 bases at J, with 18 bases between. The CDR3 DNA reads as TGTGCCACCAGCAGAGACCTCATGGAGGGATTTTCTGGCTACACCTTC. It specifies CATSRDLMEGFSGYTF.

The chain links TRBV19 to TRBJ1-1; weak D call: TRBD1 (5 bases). Germline lookup yields CDR1 LNHDA and CDR2 SQIVND (reference sequence). The CDR3 covers 13 residues. V was clipped by 5 bases and J by 9 bases, with 16 bases between them. The CDR3 spells CASSRAGLGKAFF. In DNA, the CDR3 is TGTGCCAGTAGTCGGGCAGGGTTAGGGAAAGCTTTCTTT.

The chain has TRBV10-3 and TRBJ1-6; 8 bases agree with TRBD1. With 2 bases clipped from V and 8 bases from J, the junction kept 5 bases outside the gene matches. The CDR3 extends over 15 amino acids. CDR1 ENHRY and CDR2 SYGVKD come from the germline V gene. DNA of the CDR3: TGTGCCATCAGTGAGGGACAGGGAAGTCATTCACCCCTCCACTTT. Its protein is CAISEGQGSHSPLHF.

The rearrangement joins TRBV6-1 to TRBJ1-5; D not resolved. The V gene lost 2 bases and the J gene lost 4 bases, with 9 bases spanning the gap. The germline V gene has CDR1 MNHNS and CDR2 SASEGT. This CDR3 is built from 14 residues. DNA for the CDR3: TGTGCCAGCAGTGAACAGGCCGGAAATCAGCCCCAGCATTTT. Protein sequence: CASSEQAGNQPQHF.